The source of this T cell receptor (beta chain) is a study of T-cell reconstitution after alpha-beta-depleted transplantation in children. Study-wide results and caveats: By about two months after transplant, alpha-beta T cells reportedly arose from several hundred graft clones that had expanded. Among T cells one year after transplant, newly produced cells accounted for most counts and diversity. The origin of high day-60 TCRbeta diversity in some patients lay in surviving recipient T cells and thymic progenitors.

Germline V lookup: CDR1 SQVTM, CDR2 ANQGSEA. Trimming took off 6 bases at V and 5 bases at J, with 13 bases between the two ends. The CDR3 length is 12 residues. The TCRbeta library was prepared with unique molecular identifiers. TCRdb analysed the PCR reads with MiXCR anew, one entry per CDR3 protein. The sample carries 250,000 to 400,000 distinct CDR3 sequences, 20% to 30% recorded once. Notes on this clonotype: Its specificity is unknown.

This clonotype originated in a male patient younger than 18 who had a stem cell transplant for acute lymphoblastic leukemia, so the T cells may come from the graft donor. The chain carries TRBV29-1 and TRBJ2-5; no firm D call. The source was PBMCs, mostly from graft donor cells, collected 180 days after TCRalphabeta/CD19-depleted stem cell transplant. CDR3 sequence reads: CSVRRNEETQYF. CDR3 in DNA: TGCAGCGTCAGGCGAAACGAGGAGACCCAGTACTTC.